A single sample gave rise to the 16 T cell receptor beta chains below, sequenced in a study of T-cell reconstitution after alpha-beta-depleted transplantation in children. During its preparation, the TCRbeta library received unique molecular identifiers. Each CDR3 protein gets one entry after TCRdb re-called the PCR reads with MiXCR. The sample holds hundreds of thousands of distinct CDR3 sequences, about 16% seen once. Sequenced material: PBMCs, mostly from graft donor cells, taken 360 days after TCRalphabeta/CD19-depleted stem cell transplant. Every receptor here comes from a boy under two years old who had a stem cell transplant for Wiskott-Aldrich syndrome, so the T cells may come from the graft donor.

Here the CDR3 reads CASSLRPGAPGRPGPYEQYF. DNA of the CDR3: TGCGCCAGCAGCTTAAGACCCGGGGCGCCGGGTCGTCCTGGACCCTACGAGCAGTACTTC. This chain uses TRBV5-1 with TRBJ2-7; D could derive from TRBD1 or TRBD2 (5 bases each). Germline-derived CDR1 and CDR2 are SGHRS and YFSETQ. The CDR3 loop spans 20 amino acids. The V and J ends lost 2 bases and 2 bases respectively, with 29 bases between them.

This sequence joins TRBV5-1 and TRBJ2-5; tentatively, D is TRBD2 (6 bases). With 0 bases removed from V and 5 bases from J, the gap between germline ends came to 11 bases. CDR3 size: 14 residues. In germline, CDR1 is SGHRS, CDR2 YFSETQ. The DNA of the CDR3 is TGCGCCAGCAGCTTGGAGCTTGGGGGGGAGACCCAGTACTTC. Its protein product is CASSLELGGETQYF.

The V call is TRBV10-3, the J call TRBJ2-5; the match to TRBD2 covers 11 bases. V lost 6 bases and J lost 1; bases outside the gene matches: 4. Germline loops: CDR1 ENHRY, CDR2 SYGVKD. The CDR3 contains 15 residues. The CDR3 loop is CAISPLAGGQETQYF. The CDR3 nucleotides are TGTGCCATCAGCCCTCTAGCGGGAGGCCAAGAGACCCAGTACTTC.

This clonotype appeared a few times. The rearrangement joins TRBV20-1 to TRBJ2-2; D possibly corresponds to TRBD2 (6 bases). The CDR3 runs 12 residues. The V end was cut by 3 bases, the J end by 7 bases, with 9 bases between. Per germline, CDR1 DFQATT and CDR2 SNEGSKA (reference sequence). CDR3 coding DNA: TGCAGTGCTAGGTGCGGGGACGGGGAGCTGTTTTTT. Amino acids: CSARCGDGELFF.

The V call is TRBV29-1, the J call TRBJ2-1; 9 bases agree with TRBD1. The CDR3 totals 15 residues. The V and J ends lost 3 bases and 4 bases, in that order; junction bases with no gene match: 7. The germline CDR1 and CDR2 sequences are SQVTM and ANQGSEA. The chain's CDR3 is CSVDRQGGPYNEQFF. CDR3 DNA sequence: TGCAGCGTTGATCGACAGGGGGGACCTTACAATGAGCAGTTCTTC.

The chain links TRBV9 to TRBJ2-1; 10 bases agree with TRBD2. Germline V gene lookup returns CDR1 SGDLS and CDR2 YYNGEE. With 0 bases clipped from V and 4 bases from J, the junction kept 7 bases outside the gene matches. The CDR3 loop spans 17 amino acids. The CDR3 region is CASSVGSGRAWYNEQFF. The CDR3 DNA follows: TGTGCCAGCAGCGTAGGGAGCGGGAGGGCATGGTACAATGAGCAGTTCTTC.

This clonotype was detected a few times. CDR3 in amino acids: CASSYRPPAYEQYF. DNA of the CDR3: TGTGCCAGCAGTTACCGGCCCCCGGCCTACGAGCAGTACTTC. V is TRBV6-2 or TRBV6-3 and J is TRBJ2-7; unclear D gene. Looked up from germline, CDR1 is MNHEY and CDR2 is SVGEGT. V gave up 2 bases and J gave up 2 bases, with 10 bases separating them. There are 14 residues in the CDR3.

This clonotype was recorded at least ten times. The rearrangement uses TRBV20-1 and TRBJ2-3; 9 bases align to TRBD2. V trimming: 8 bases; J trimming: 6 bases; junction bases outside the gene matches: 12. CDR1 and CDR2 (germline): DFQATT, SNEGSKA (reference sequence). This CDR3 contains 14 residues. The CDR3 DNA reads as TGCAGTTCACCGGGACTAGCTGGGGTCGATACGCAGTATTTT. This codes for CSSPGLAGVDTQYF.

This chain uses TRBV5-1 with TRBJ2-3; tentative D call: TRBD1 (6 bases). The germline V and J ends were trimmed by 2 bases and 5 bases, with 18 bases remaining between them. This CDR3 has 16 amino acids. Germline loops: CDR1 SGHRS, CDR2 YFSETQ. The CDR3 DNA follows: TGCGCCAGCAGCTTTACGTTGAGGGGGATAGGAGATACGCAGTATTTT. It yields the protein CASSFTLRGIGDTQYF.

A few counts support this clonotype. The junction departs from germline at one end; a sequencing error may be responsible. V gene TRBV5-1 combines with J gene TRBJ1-4; TRBD1 might be the D (6 bases). CDR1 is SGHRS, CDR2 YFSETQ, per germline. CDR3 size: 14 residues. The CDR3 is CASSPGVLEEKLFF. The CDR3, as DNA: TGCGCTAGCAGCCCAGGGGTTTTGGAGGAAAAACTGTTTTTT.

This clonotype occurred a few times. The chain employs TRBV29-1 and TRBJ2-7, with TRBD2 as a possible D gene (5 bases). Trimming cost V 5 bases and J 0 bases, with 11 bases left between them. This CDR3 has 13 residues. The germline V gene encodes CDR1 SQVTM and CDR2 ANQGSEA. CDR3 bases: TGCAGCGTTCGGGCGGGTAGCTCCTACGAGCAGTACTTC. It encodes CSVRAGSSYEQYF.

The CDR3 is CSARGGQGGETQYF. The DNA for the CDR3 is TGCAGTGCTAGAGGTGGACAGGGCGGGGAGACCCAGTACTTC. The V and J genes are TRBV20-1 and TRBJ2-5; 8 bases map to TRBD1. Trimming removed 1 base from V and 5 bases from J; junction bases left unmatched: 6. The CDR3 consists of 14 residues. The germline gives CDR1 DFQATT, CDR2 SNEGSKA (reference sequence).

The V gene is TRBV6-6, the J gene TRBJ2-4; tentatively, D is TRBD2 (5 bases). V was shortened by 2 bases and J by 4 bases, with 6 bases between the two germline ends. Per germline, CDR1 MNHNY and CDR2 SVGAGI (reference sequence). There are 13 residues in the CDR3. In nucleotides, the CDR3 is TGTGCCAGCAGTTACGGGGAGAAAAACATTCAGTACTTC. This translates into CASSYGEKNIQYF.

The chain uses TRBV7-9 and TRBJ2-3; no firm D call. The CDR3 totals 14 residues. CDR1 is SEHNR and CDR2 is FQNEAQ in the germline V gene (reference sequence). The germline V and J ends were trimmed by 1 base and 2 bases, with 7 bases remaining between them. CDR3 loop: CASSLEPVTDTQYF. CDR3 in DNA: TGTGCCAGCAGCTTAGAACCCGTCACAGATACGCAGTATTTT.

This clonotype was seen more than once but under ten times. The V and J genes are TRBV20-1 and TRBJ2-5, with D maybe TRBD1 (7 bases). V was pared by 4 bases and J by 6 bases, with 18 bases between. Per the germline V gene, CDR1 is DFQATT and CDR2 is SNEGSKA (reference sequence). There are 14 residues in the CDR3. Written as DNA, the CDR3 is TGCAGTGCTAACAGACAGGGCCGGGGGAAGACCCAGTACTTC. Translation: CSANRQGRGKTQYF.

This clonotype was seen a few times. This chain links TRBV7-2 with TRBJ2-7, with D hard to call. The CDR3 totals 11 residues. The V and J ends lost 3 bases and 4 bases respectively, with 4 bases between them. CDR1 is SGHTA and CDR2 is FQGNSA in the germline V gene. The CDR3: CASSFIYEQYF. The CDR3 coding sequence is TGTGCCAGCAGCTTTATTTACGAGCAGTACTTC.